A single T cell receptor (beta chain) is shown here with its context. This record comes from a study of blood T cell repertoires in COVID-19. Study in general: Samples of COVID-19 (acute and convalescent) were obtained from the United States, Italy and Spain. The analysed material was cDNA or gDNA that came from T cells, B-cell-depleted T cells, or PBMCs.

Seattle's cohort entered during active infection and was followed longitudinally. Germline V CDR1 and CDR2: LNHDA, SQIVND (reference sequence). The CDR3 sequence is 14 residues long. Trimming removed 3 bases at V and 0 bases at J, with 9 bases between. As processed by the authors: From reference gene primer amplification, estimates of nucleated cell counts were derived. Libraries were prepared by immunoSEQ multiplex PCR; TCRdb keeps only in-frame clonotypes and omits some of them. The D gene and trimming were derived from the DNA, and the V and J assignments and clone size from that table. Of 150,000 or so clones listed, 75% to 85% were seen once; the top ten hold around 10%.

Sequenced: peripheral blood. The TCR was taken from a woman aged 60-70 years with COVID-19, enrolled during active disease. J is TRBJ2-7 and V is TRBV19; D gene unclear. The CDR3, as DNA: TGTGCCAGTAGTATCCAGGCCGACTCCTACGAGCAGTACTTC. Amino acids: CASSIQADSYEQYF.